This T cell receptor (beta chain) was identified in a study of spatial heterogeneity in lung cancer. Turning to the study itself: There were consistently more beta-chain sequences detected than alpha-chain sequences. Notes on the study in general: There were more appearances of ubiquitous expanded tumor TCRs in blood at resection than at follow-up.

From the 5' RACE reads, TCRdb called clonotypes with MiXCR, one entry per CDR3 protein. The table records some 100,000 distinct CDR3 sequences, less than 15% of them present only once. Time point described: sample taken at primary tumor resection. Samples were donated by 72 untreated early-stage non-small cell lung cancer patients. The authors sequenced whole RNA from tumor, nontumor lung or frozen PBMC without sorting. Worth noting for this clonotype: Its antigen remains unknown.

CDR1 and CDR2 from the germline V gene are SEHNR and FQNEAQ (reference sequence). The CDR3 has 12 amino acids. Trimming left V 6 bases short and J 2 bases short, with 6 bases between. The sequences come from PBMCs, collected at surgery. The chain combines TRBV7-9 with TRBJ2-3; no firm D call. The receptor was derived from a male donor with early-stage non-small cell lung cancer. The chain's CDR3 is CASRGYTDTQYF. For the CDR3, the DNA is TGTGCCAGCAGAGGATACACAGATACGCAGTATTTT.